Below are 29 T cell receptor beta chains sequenced from a single sample in a study of cytomegalovirus exposure and HLA in healthy donors. The PCR was carried out with 60 Vbeta primers and 13 Jbeta primers. Clones were read by immunoSEQ multiplex PCR, and TCRdb kept only the in-frame ones, dropping some. The data show 130,000 or so clones, 50% to 75% seen once. Material for sequencing was PBMCs. The receptors shown here come from a woman between 35 and 50 years old in good health and CMV-seropositive.

The chain uses TRBV18 and TRBJ2-2; possible D gene TRBD2, 7 bases. The ends were cut back, 2 bases at V and 4 bases at J, with 17 bases in the middle. CDR3 length: 17 residues. Germline V gene sequence: CDR1 KGHSH, CDR2 LQKENI. The CDR3 nucleotides read TGTGCCAGCTCACCAGTAGGGGGGGCCCGACGCACCGGGGAGCTGTTTTTT. Translation: CASSPVGGARRTGELFF.

This clone showed up just once. V usage is TRBV7-9 and J usage is TRBJ2-3; D might be TRBD1 (5 bases). Germline loops: CDR1 SEHNR, CDR2 FQNEAQ (reference sequence). This CDR3 is 15 amino acids long. With 3 bases removed from V and 2 bases from J, the gap between germline ends came to 12 bases. CDR3: CASSLVTDPTDTQYF. The CDR3 bases are TGTGCCAGCAGCTTGGTGACAGACCCCACAGATACGCAGTATTTT.

The chain links TRBV11-2 to TRBJ1-5; D not certain. The CDR3 length is 13 residues. V lost 0 bases, J lost 6 bases, and 6 bases lay in between. The germline CDR1 and CDR2 sequences are SGHAT and FQNNGV. The CDR3: CASSLDSGQPQHF. CDR3 sequence (DNA): TGTGCCAGCAGCTTAGACTCCGGTCAGCCCCAGCATTTT.

The genes are TRBV25-1 and TRBJ2-4; no clear D gene. This CDR3 comprises 16 residues. Trimming took off 4 bases at V and 4 bases at J, with 17 bases between the two ends. Looked up from germline, CDR1 is MGHDK and CDR2 is SYGVNS. The CDR3 loop is CASSVYPDKAKNIQYF. As DNA, the CDR3 is TGTGCCAGCAGTGTTTATCCCGACAAGGCGAAAAACATTCAGTACTTC.

This clone showed up just a few times. The chain couples TRBV18 to TRBJ1-6; TRBD1 might be the D (6 bases). The CDR3 totals 15 residues. The V end was cut by 2 bases, the J end by 7 bases, with 12 bases between. The germline CDR1 and CDR2 sequences are KGHSH and LQKENI. The CDR3 bases are TGTGCCAGCTCACCAATGGACAGTGGCAATTCACCCCTCCACTTT. This encodes CASSPMDSGNSPLHF.

This clone was picked up a small number of times. This chain joins TRBV2 and TRBJ1-2; 10 positions match TRBD1. The CDR3 contains 14 residues. CDR1 is SNHLY, CDR2 FYNNEI, per germline. V lost 7 bases to trimming and J lost 2 bases; unmatched junction nucleotides: 4. The CDR3 nucleotides read TGTGCCAGCAACGGACAGGGGGAAAACTATGGCTACACCTTC. Translating gives CASNGQGENYGYTF. Supplemented by reference TRBV2 and TRBJ1-2, the full variable domain reads EPEVTQTPSHQVTQMGQEVILRCVPISNHLYFYWYRQILGQKVEFLVSFYNNEISEKSEIFDDQFSVERPDGSNFTLKIRSTKLEDSAMYFCASNGQGENYGYTFGSGTRLTVV.

V and J are TRBV30 and TRBJ2-5; the D is unclear. Looked up from germline, CDR1 is GTSNPN and CDR2 is SVGIG (reference sequence). The CDR3 extends over 13 amino acids. The V gene lost 1 base and the J gene lost 2 bases, with 8 bases spanning the gap. This CDR3 reads CAWSGRLQETQYF. The DNA for the CDR3 is TGTGCCTGGAGTGGGAGACTTCAAGAGACCCAGTACTTC.

The genes are TRBV6-5 and TRBJ2-7; 9 bases agree with TRBD1. Germline V gene data show CDR1 as MNHEY and CDR2 as SVGAGI. The CDR3 is made up of 15 amino acids. The V and J ends lost 5 bases and 1 base, in that order; junction bases with no gene match: 6. The CDR3 here is CASSRDRDISYEQYF. CDR3 in DNA: TGTGCCAGCAGTAGGGACAGGGATATATCCTACGAGCAGTACTTC.

This rearrangement joins TRBV7-6 to TRBJ2-2; no firm D call. This CDR3 has 12 residues. V lost 5 bases and J lost 7, with 8 bases in between. From germline, CDR1 is SGHVS and CDR2 FNYEAQ. Written as DNA, the CDR3 is TGTGCCAGCAGCCCTACGTACGGGGAGCTGTTTTTT. Translating it yields CASSPTYGELFF.

This clone occurred once. V and J are TRBV6-5 and TRBJ1-4; D is perhaps TRBD1 (5 bases). The length of the CDR3 is 15 residues. V lost 5 bases and J 2 bases, leaving 12 bases between the germline ends. In germline, CDR1 is MNHEY, CDR2 SVGAGI. The CDR3: CASSQLQATNEKLFF. CDR3 coding DNA: TGTGCCAGCAGTCAACTACAGGCCACTAATGAAAAACTGTTTTTT.

V and J are TRBV6-5 and TRBJ1-6; D not certain. There are 14 residues in the CDR3. Germline V CDR1 and CDR2: MNHEY, SVGAGI. V lost 10 bases and J lost 5, with 15 bases in between. CDR3 residues: CATTGGSDNSPLHF. Written as DNA, the CDR3 is TGTGCCACCACCGGCGGGTCTGATAATTCACCCCTCCACTTT.

This clone showed up just a few times. This CDR3 reads CASSLKTQRGEQFF. CDR3 sequence (DNA): TGTGCCAGCAGTTTAAAGACCCAACGGGGTGAGCAGTTCTTC. This chain uses TRBV27 with TRBJ2-1, with D perhaps TRBD2 (5 bases). The CDR3 extends over 14 amino acids. The germline gives CDR1 MNHEY, CDR2 SMNVEV (reference sequence). Trimming pared 2 bases from V and 9 bases from J, leaving 14 bases between.

The rearrangement links TRBV29-1 to TRBJ2-7; 10 bases match TRBD1. The V segment lost 5 bases and the J segment 3 bases; nucleotides outside the gene matches: 4. The CDR3 loop spans 13 amino acids. Germline assignment: CDR1 SQVTM and CDR2 ANQGSEA. The CDR3 region is CSVRDRGDYEQYF. The DNA for the CDR3 is TGCAGCGTTCGGGACAGGGGAGACTACGAGCAGTACTTC.

Turning to this clone: Other DNA sequences from this sample encode an identical CDR3 as well. The V call is TRBV29-1, the J call TRBJ2-5; 9 nucleotides match TRBD2. The CDR3 consists of 12 residues. Germline CDR1 is SQVTM and CDR2 is ANQGSEA. V lost 3 bases, J lost 5 bases, and 1 base stayed unmatched. The CDR3: CSVELAGETQYF. Written as DNA, the CDR3 is TGCAGCGTTGAGCTAGCGGGGGAGACCCAGTACTTC.

This chain uses TRBV5-1 with TRBJ1-2; D remains ambiguous. CDR1 is SGHRS, CDR2 YFSETQ, per germline. The V gene lost 0 bases and the J gene lost 2 bases, with 14 bases spanning the gap. The CDR3 totals 16 residues. The CDR3 loop reads CASSLEPVTRNYGYTF. CDR3 coding DNA: TGCGCCAGCAGCTTGGAGCCCGTCACGCGAAACTATGGCTACACCTTC. Using reference TRBV5-1 and TRBJ1-2 for the parts outside the CDR3, the full variable domain is KAGVTQTPRYLIKTRGQQVTLSCSPISGHRSVSWYQQTPGQGLQFLFEYFSETQRNKGNFPGRFSGRQFSNSRSEMNVSTLELGDSALYLCASSLEPVTRNYGYTFGSGTRLTVV.

This chain links TRBV19 with TRBJ1-3; the D is unclear. This CDR3 region has 17 residues. V gave up 3 bases and J gave up 0 bases, with 15 bases separating them. CDR1 and CDR2 from the germline V gene are LNHDA and SQIVND (reference sequence). The CDR3 sequence is CASSIARVPSSGNTIYF. The DNA for the CDR3 is TGTGCCAGTAGTATCGCCCGGGTACCATCCTCTGGAAACACCATATATTTT.

The genes are TRBV7-6 and TRBJ2-7; D is unclear. Trimming pared 4 bases from V and 2 bases from J, leaving 3 bases between. Germline CDR1 and CDR2: SGHVS and FNYEAQ. The CDR3 extends over 11 amino acids. The DNA for the CDR3 is TGTGCCAGCAGCTCAACCTACGAGCAGTACTTC. Residues: CASSSTYEQYF.

This clone turned up a few times. This sequence joins TRBV5-1 and TRBJ2-2, with a weak D call TRBD2 (6 bases). Germline values: CDR1 SGHRS, CDR2 YFSETQ. The CDR3 runs to 17 residues. V lost 4 bases to trimming and J lost 0 bases, with 16 bases between them. The CDR3 is CASSRDPLATNTGELFF. CDR3 sequence (DNA): TGCGCCAGCAGCAGAGATCCTCTAGCGACGAACACCGGGGAGCTGTTTTTT.

The rearrangement uses TRBV5-4 and TRBJ2-1; perhaps TRBD1 as D (7 bases). The V gene lost 2 bases and the J gene lost 0 bases, with 12 bases spanning the gap. The CDR3 covers 16 residues. Germline V gene lookup returns CDR1 SGHNT and CDR2 YYREEE (reference sequence). The CDR3 spells CASSFRGDSSYNEQFF. The CDR3 bases are TGTGCCAGCAGCTTTAGGGGGGACAGCTCCTACAATGAGCAGTTCTTC. The full variable domain, with the rest looked up from reference TRBV5-4 and TRBJ2-1, is ETGVTQSPTHLIKTRGQQVTLRCSSQSGHNTVSWYQQALGQGPQFIFQYYREEENGRGNFPPRFSGLQFPNYSSELNVNALELDDSALYLCASSFRGDSSYNEQFFGPGTRLTVL.

The V call is TRBV6-5, the J call TRBJ2-7; TRBD2 aligns across 7 bases. J was trimmed by 4 bases and V by 0 bases; bases with no gene match: 9. The CDR3 sequence is 16 residues long. In germline, CDR1 is MNHEY, CDR2 SVGAGI. As DNA, the CDR3 is TGTGCCAGCAGTTACTCCGGGCGCCCGGGAGGATACGAGCAGTACTTC. This gives the protein CASSYSGRPGGYEQYF.

The chain employs TRBV5-1 and TRBJ1-6; 9 bases match TRBD1. Germline V CDR1 and CDR2: SGHRS, YFSETQ. V lost 4 bases and J lost 10; bases outside the gene matches: 9. The CDR3 sequence is 15 residues long. This CDR3 is CASSPEGQGNSPLHF. The CDR3 DNA is TGCGCCAGCAGCCCCGAGGGACAGGGCAACTCACCCCTCCACTTT.

CDR3 region: CASSLNPDNSPLHF. DNA of the CDR3: TGTGCCAGCAGTTTAAACCCGGATAATTCACCCCTCCACTTT. The chain couples TRBV28 to TRBJ1-6; D call uncertain. V was clipped by 2 bases and J by 5 bases, with 7 bases between them. The CDR3 runs to 14 residues. CDR1 and CDR2 from the germline V gene are MDHEN and SYDVKM.

The V call is TRBV4-2, the J call TRBJ1-1; 7 nucleotides match TRBD1. The CDR3 is 14 residues long. Germline loops: CDR1 LGHNA, CDR2 YNFKEQ. The ends lost 0 bases at V and 4 bases at J; junction bases unmatched: 2. The CDR3 DNA reads as TGTGCCAGCAGCCAAGAGCACAGGGGCACTGAAGCTTTCTTT. It codes for CASSQEHRGTEAFF.

This clone was found a few times. The chain combines TRBV6-4 with TRBJ2-3; D may be TRBD2 (6 bases). The CDR3 consists of 14 residues. From germline, CDR1 is MRHNA and CDR2 SNTAGT. The germline V and J ends were trimmed by 0 bases and 4 bases, with 8 bases remaining between them. The CDR3 DNA follows: TGTGCCAGCAGTGACTCGGGGGAGGCAGATACGCAGTATTTT. This translates into CASSDSGEADTQYF.

This CDR3 reads CASTPLQRAHGTDTQYF. CDR3 DNA sequence: TGTGCCAGCACTCCATTACAGAGGGCCCACGGCACAGATACGCAGTATTTT. The genes are TRBV28 and TRBJ2-3; D is possibly TRBD2 (5 bases). V was shortened by 7 bases and J by 1 base, with 21 bases between the two germline ends. In germline, CDR1 is MDHEN, CDR2 SYDVKM. The CDR3 extends over 17 amino acids.

The rearrangement joins TRBV11-3 to TRBJ1-3, with D hard to call. Germline CDR1 reads SGHNT; CDR2 reads YENEEA. The CDR3 totals 15 residues. Between the trimmed V and J ends, which lost 5 bases and 0 bases, there was a span of 11 bases. CDR3 sequence (DNA): TGTGCCAGCAGCCCCCCCCCAGTCTCTGGAAACACCATATATTTT. This codes for CASSPPPVSGNTIYF.

The chain has TRBV2 and TRBJ1-6, with 9 bases fitting TRBD1. V dropped 8 bases and J dropped 13; count of bases not matched to a gene: 6. CDR1 is SNHLY and CDR2 is FYNNEI in the germline V gene. This CDR3 has 12 amino acids. The CDR3 DNA sequence: TGTGCCAGCGAGAACAGGGGGCCTCCCCTCCACTTT. Translating it yields CASENRGPPLHF. Together with reference TRBV2 and TRBJ1-6, the CDR3 gives the full variable domain: EPEVTQTPSHQVTQMGQEVILRCVPISNHLYFYWYRQILGQKVEFLVSFYNNEISEKSEIFDDQFSVERPDGSNFTLKIRSTKLEDSAMYFCASENRGPPLHFGNGTRLTVT.

The rearrangement uses TRBV2 and TRBJ1-5, with TRBD1 matching 7 bases. V lost 3 bases, J lost 4 bases, and 6 bases stayed unmatched. CDR1 and CDR2 (germline): SNHLY, FYNNEI. The length of the CDR3 is 15 residues. The CDR3 spells CASSERQGENQPQHF. The CDR3 nucleotides are TGTGCCAGCAGTGAGCGACAGGGCGAGAATCAGCCCCAGCATTTT.

The chain combines TRBV19 with TRBJ2-1; 11 bases agree with TRBD1. The CDR3 extends over 13 amino acids. Germline V gene lookup returns CDR1 LNHDA and CDR2 SQIVND (reference sequence). V dropped 9 bases and J dropped 9; count of bases not matched to a gene: 7. The CDR3 nucleotides are TGTGCCAGCTGGGACAGGGGGGGCGGTGAGCAGTTCTTC. It specifies CASWDRGGGEQFF.